The entry below describes one T cell receptor (beta chain). Its specificity is unknown. The CDR3 spans 17 residues. Germline CDR1 and CDR2: MNHEY and SVGEGT. V shed 0 bases and J 3 bases; nucleotides not matched to a gene: 7. Stable disease denoted Graves' hyperthyroidism without ophthalmopathy progression within 18 months. Source material for PBMCs was about 11 ml fresh peripheral blood. TCR beta CDR3 sequences were amplified from RNA transcripts. An initial round of RT-PCR targeting the TCR CDR3 relied on the HTBI primer set. One entry per CDR3 protein, called by TCRdb with MiXCR from the multiplex PCR reads. Among some 700,000 distinct CDR3 sequences listed, around 16% were seen once. This sample is drawn from a study of T cells in Graves' hyperthyroidism and ophthalmopathy. Study overall: Peripheral blood was secured at the point of initial diagnosis, before any treatment. Study-level findings and limits: Ophthalmopathy was separated from stable hyperthyroidism by a 13 V-J model.

Sequencing was performed on blood. The rearrangement uses TRBV6-2 or TRBV6-3 and TRBJ2-3; TRBD1 aligns across 9 bases. The source of this sequence is a man aged 50 to 60 with Graves' hyperthyroidism. CDR3 residues: CASSYSKGQGRTDTQYF. CDR3 bases: TGTGCCAGCAGTTACTCGAAGGGACAGGGACGAACAGATACGCAGTATTTT.